This T cell receptor (beta chain) stems from a study of blood T cells in healthy people across ages. Overall study findings and caveats: It was found that TCR beta diversity correlated strongly with the percentage of naive T cells.

Germline V gene lookup returns CDR1 DFQATT and CDR2 SNEGSKA (reference sequence). CDR3 length equals 16 residues. The V gene lost 5 bases and the J gene lost 3 bases, with 20 bases spanning the gap. In regard to this clonotype: Its antigen is as yet unknown.

Total RNA extraction produced at least 5.5 micrograms (per sample) for the study. A second PCR of roughly 7 to 11 cycles used a sample-barcoded 5' primer and a J-beta primer mix. Every single cDNA molecule received a tag from a template-switch adaptor with 12 random nucleotides. TCRdb ran MiXCR on the 5' RACE reads and lists one entry per CDR3 protein. The table shows approximately 1,100,000 distinct CDR3 sequences, with 45% occurring only once. This TCR was sampled from an older woman in good health. Sequencing input: blood. This chain connects TRBV20-1 to TRBJ2-1; tentative D call: TRBD2 (7 bases). The CDR3 nucleotides read TGCAGTGCTGGCCAGGGGTTGGGCGGGAGCTACAATGAGCAGTTCTTC. Translation: CSAGQGLGGSYNEQFF.